The source of this T cell receptor (beta chain) is a study of T cell repertoires in cytomegalovirus infection (dated 2019 in TCRdb). For the study in its entirety: Alongside well-studied HLA-B-restricted epitopes, the peptide stimulations were aimed at recently identified HLA-C-restricted CMV epitopes, whose presentation resists viral immunomodulation. Because public TCR beta signatures pointed to carriage of CMV infection together with the matching HLA type, the HLA type of each donor mattered for the analysis. What the work shows at the level of the full study, not this receptor alone: The ex vivo response was dominated by HLA-C-restricted CMV-specific TCR beta clonotypes, which also provided the single most frequent clonotype in two of eight donors. Cumulative frequency of public TCR beta family members discriminated carriers of CMV infection plus the relevant HLA type in this cohort and an independent 352-donor cohort.

The sample's treatment or condition label is to be understood as: in vitro stimulation with specific CMV peptide epitopes to enrich CMV-specific T cells. The sequencer was an Illumina HiSeq 1500. TCRdb handled the public reads itself, with Q25 trimming in fastp and clone calling in MiXCR, and kept productive beta chains. Merged by CDR3 protein, the rows form single entries marked with the most common genes and DNA. For this sample there are 450,000 to 600,000 distinct CDR3 sequences; roughly 42% appear just once. In total, the top ten clones hold 43% of the sample. A word on this clonotype: This clone's antigen is unknown. Base qualities are not recorded, but no much larger clone differs from it by a single base.

CDR1 and CDR2 were assigned from the germline V gene as ENHRY and SYGVKD. The V end gives up 5 bases and the J end 4 bases, leaving 7 bases in the junction not matched to a gene. The CDR3 covers 15 residues, taking in both the cysteine and the phenylalanine. CDR3 DNA only is kept here, 45 bases in frame from base 1. The sequence derives from a human donor in good health (CMV status not recorded). Some clones in this sample may be carry-over from other donors' samples. The chain links TRBV10-3 with TRBJ1-2, and TRBD1 matches 10 of the central bases. Specimen: cultured PBMCs, collected from culture after CMV antigen stimulation. The DNA is TGTGCCATCAGTCGACAGGGGGCCCAACTCTATGGCTACACCTTC. Translation gives CAISRQGAQLYGYTF.